This TCR beta chain was observed in a study of T-cell memory formation after mild COVID-19. Study as a whole: TCR clusters were largely donor specific.

This CDR3 has 11 residues. V was pared by 9 bases and J by 6 bases, with 12 bases between. Germline assignment: CDR1 SNHLY and CDR2 FYNNEI. TCRdb reprocessed the 5' RACE reads with MiXCR, giving one entry per CDR3 protein. The table lists 350,000 to 500,000 distinct CDR3 sequences, 15% to 20% of them singletons. The sequenced material came from PBMCs or a T cell subset sorted from them (not recorded which). This TCR derives from a young man who had mild COVID-19 (a few samples of this study predate the infection). Cell type and time point are not known. This chain joins TRBV2 and TRBJ2-7; no clear D. The CDR3 DNA follows: TGTGCCAGGGGTTCGGATGGCGAGCAGTACGTC. Its protein product is CARGSDGEQYV.